The rows below give T cell receptor beta chains drawn from one sample of a study of neurological immune-mediated disorders. One entry per CDR3 protein results from TCRdb running MiXCR on the 5' RACE reads. The sample consists of about 120,000 distinct CDR3 sequences, roughly 3.2% of them appearing once. Sequencing was carried out using PBMCs. The receptors stem from a woman aged 25 to 39 with multiple sclerosis. CDR3s include the opening cysteine and the closing phenylalanine or tryptophan. The order of the fields is J gene, V gene, clone size, D gene, CDR3 DNA, CDR3 protein. The D gene is left open where the match is weak. Clone size is not always given. Where it is, it says once, few, many or a class for expanded clones.

j_call: TRBJ1-6; v_call: TRBV20-1; clone_size: many; d_call: .; cdr3_nt: TGCAGTGCTAGCTCCGGGACACCCCTCCACTTT; cdr3_aa: CSASSGTPLHF
j_call: TRBJ1-5; v_call: TRBV7-8; clone_size: many; d_call: .; cdr3_nt: TGTGCCAGCAGCCTCACGGCCAGACCTAATCAGCCCCAGCATTTT; cdr3_aa: CASSLTARPNQPQHF
j_call: TRBJ1-1; v_call: TRBV20-1; clone_size: many; d_call: .; cdr3_nt: TGCAGTGCTGGGGCCCCGGTGAACACTGAAGCTTTCTTT; cdr3_aa: CSAGAPVNTEAFF
j_call: TRBJ1-6; v_call: TRBV6-1; clone_size: many; d_call: TRBD1; cdr3_nt: TGTGCCACCACTCTTGGACAGGCGGGTAATTCACCCCTCCACTTT; cdr3_aa: CATTLGQAGNSPLHF
j_call: TRBJ1-4; v_call: TRBV11-2; clone_size: many; d_call: TRBD1; cdr3_nt: TGTGCCAGCAGCTCGGACCGACAGGGATTCGAAAAACTGTTTTTT; cdr3_aa: CASSSDRQGFEKLFF
j_call: TRBJ2-2; v_call: TRBV20-1; clone_size: many; d_call: TRBD2; cdr3_nt: TGCAGTGCTAGAATGGCTGCGCGGGGGGACACCGGGGAGCTGTTTTTT; cdr3_aa: CSARMAARGDTGELFF
j_call: TRBJ1-2; v_call: TRBV30; clone_size: many; d_call: .; cdr3_nt: TGTGCCTGGAGTGGGGGCAGGGTTAGCTATGGCTACACCTTC; cdr3_aa: CAWSGGRVSYGYTF
j_call: TRBJ1-1; v_call: TRBV12-3/TRBV12-4; clone_size: many; d_call: .; cdr3_nt: TGTGCCAGCAGAGATTACAGGGCTGAAGCTTTCTTT; cdr3_aa: CASRDYRAEAFF
j_call: TRBJ2-7; v_call: TRBV7-9; clone_size: many; d_call: .; cdr3_nt: TGTGCCAGCACCCCGCGAGAAATCTACGAGCAGTACTTC; cdr3_aa: CASTPREIYEQYF
j_call: TRBJ2-5; v_call: TRBV5-1; clone_size: many; d_call: TRBD2; cdr3_nt: TGCGCCAGCAACACCGGGACTAGAGAGACCCAGTACTTC; cdr3_aa: CASNTGTRETQYF
j_call: TRBJ1-5; v_call: TRBV20-1; clone_size: many; d_call: TRBD1; cdr3_nt: TGCAGTGCTAGAAGGACAGGGGGCAATCAGCCCCAGCATTTT; cdr3_aa: CSARRTGGNQPQHF
j_call: TRBJ1-1; v_call: TRBV19; clone_size: many; d_call: .; cdr3_nt: TGTGCCAGTAGTATGTACGGGGGGATGAACACTGAAGCTTTCTTT; cdr3_aa: CASSMYGGMNTEAFF
j_call: TRBJ2-1; v_call: TRBV20-1; clone_size: many; d_call: .; cdr3_nt: TGCAGTGCTCTGTATCGGATCTCCTACAATGAGCAGTTCTTC; cdr3_aa: CSALYRISYNEQFF
j_call: TRBJ2-7; v_call: TRBV25-1; clone_size: many; d_call: .; cdr3_nt: TGTGTCACCCTAGGGATGAGGGAGTACTTC; cdr3_aa: CVTLGMREYF
j_call: TRBJ2-2; v_call: TRBV20-1; clone_size: many; d_call: .; cdr3_nt: TGCAGTGCTAGACTCCTGGTCACCGGGGAGCTGTTTTTT; cdr3_aa: CSARLLVTGELFF
j_call: TRBJ2-7; v_call: TRBV5-1; clone_size: many; d_call: TRBD1; cdr3_nt: TGCGCCAGCAGAACGGGTGGACAGGGCCACGAGCAGTACTTC; cdr3_aa: CASRTGGQGHEQYF
j_call: TRBJ2-2; v_call: TRBV6-5; clone_size: many; d_call: TRBD2; cdr3_nt: TGTGCCAGCAGTCGACTAGCGGGAGCAACCGGGGAGCTGTTTTTT; cdr3_aa: CASSRLAGATGELFF
j_call: TRBJ2-7; v_call: TRBV12-3/TRBV12-4; clone_size: few; d_call: .; cdr3_nt: TGTGCCAGCAGTCCCGGACGGGGCGCCACTGGAACCTACGAGCAGTACTTC; cdr3_aa: CASSPGRGATGTYEQYF
j_call: TRBJ2-2; v_call: TRBV5-1; clone_size: many; d_call: .; cdr3_nt: TGCGCCAGCAGCTTTTTGGGGGCCCAGGTCGGGGAGCTGTTTTTT; cdr3_aa: CASSFLGAQVGELFF
j_call: TRBJ2-1; v_call: TRBV29-1; clone_size: many; d_call: TRBD1; cdr3_nt: TGCAGCGTTGGTGTTTTGACAGGGGGCTTGGATGAGCAGTTCTTC; cdr3_aa: CSVGVLTGGLDEQFF
j_call: TRBJ2-7; v_call: TRBV20-1; clone_size: many; d_call: .; cdr3_nt: TGCAGTGCTAGAGGGCAGATCCTAGACTACGAGCAGTACTTC; cdr3_aa: CSARGQILDYEQYF
j_call: TRBJ2-7; v_call: TRBV30; clone_size: .; d_call: TRBD1; cdr3_nt: TGTGCCTGGGGGACAGGGACGGACTACGAGCAGTACTTC; cdr3_aa: CAWGTGTDYEQYF
j_call: TRBJ2-1; v_call: TRBV19; clone_size: many; d_call: .; cdr3_nt: TGTGCCAGTAGTACACCAAAGGAGATGTTCTCCTACAATGAGCAGTTCTTC; cdr3_aa: CASSTPKEMFSYNEQFF
j_call: TRBJ2-1; v_call: TRBV3-1; clone_size: many; d_call: .; cdr3_nt: TGTGCCAGCAGCCAAGCGCGAAATGAGCAGTTCTTC; cdr3_aa: CASSQARNEQFF
j_call: TRBJ2-1; v_call: TRBV7-2; clone_size: many; d_call: .; cdr3_nt: TGTGCCAGCAGCTTAGATTTTAAGACCAATGAGCAGTTCTTC; cdr3_aa: CASSLDFKTNEQFF
j_call: TRBJ2-3; v_call: TRBV12-3/TRBV12-4; clone_size: few; d_call: .; cdr3_nt: TGTGCCAGCAGTTTTCGACAGAACACAGATACGCAGTATTTT; cdr3_aa: CASSFRQNTDTQYF
j_call: TRBJ2-2; v_call: TRBV5-1; clone_size: many; d_call: .; cdr3_nt: TGCGCCAGCAGCAGTCCCGAGAGCGGGGAGCTGTTTTTT; cdr3_aa: CASSSPESGELFF
j_call: TRBJ1-2; v_call: TRBV7-2; clone_size: many; d_call: .; cdr3_nt: TGTGCCAGCAGAACCGGGACAACCTTAAACTATGGCTACACCTTC; cdr3_aa: CASRTGTTLNYGYTF
j_call: TRBJ2-7; v_call: TRBV3-1; clone_size: many; d_call: TRBD2; cdr3_nt: TGTGCCAGCAGCCAAAGGGGACTAGCGTACGAGCAGTACTTC; cdr3_aa: CASSQRGLAYEQYF
j_call: TRBJ1-1; v_call: TRBV7-9; clone_size: .; d_call: .; cdr3_nt: TGTGACAGCAGCACAGACTCCATTGAAGCTTTCTTT; cdr3_aa: CDSSTDSIEAFF
j_call: TRBJ2-1; v_call: TRBV5-4; clone_size: few; d_call: .; cdr3_nt: TGTGCCAGCAGCTTGGCTGGCAGTAGCAGGTACAATGAGCAGTTCTTC; cdr3_aa: CASSLAGSSRYNEQFF
j_call: TRBJ1-1; v_call: TRBV18; clone_size: .; d_call: .; cdr3_nt: TGTGCCAGCTCACCCGGGAAAAAGAACACTGAAGCTTTCTTT; cdr3_aa: CASSPGKKNTEAFF
j_call: TRBJ2-7; v_call: TRBV7-9; clone_size: many; d_call: .; cdr3_nt: TGTGCCAGCAGCTTATGGGACCATCCCTACGAGCAGTACTTC; cdr3_aa: CASSLWDHPYEQYF
j_call: TRBJ1-1; v_call: TRBV18; clone_size: many; d_call: .; cdr3_nt: TGTGCCAGTTCGACAGTTCCGAACACTGAAGCTTTCTTT; cdr3_aa: CASSTVPNTEAFF
j_call: TRBJ2-7; v_call: TRBV7-2; clone_size: many; d_call: TRBD1; cdr3_nt: TGTGCCAGCAGCAAACAGGGACAGTTCTACGAGCAGTACTTC; cdr3_aa: CASSKQGQFYEQYF
j_call: TRBJ2-5; v_call: TRBV6-5; clone_size: .; d_call: .; cdr3_nt: TGTGCCAGCAGTGCTCGGAGGGAGTTCGGGGAGACCCAGTACTTC; cdr3_aa: CASSARREFGETQYF
j_call: TRBJ1-1; v_call: TRBV6-1; clone_size: many; d_call: .; cdr3_nt: TGTGCCAGCAGTGAAATTTTGGGAAGGAACACTGAAGCTTTCTTT; cdr3_aa: CASSEILGRNTEAFF
j_call: TRBJ1-5; v_call: TRBV6-5; clone_size: many; d_call: .; cdr3_nt: TGTGCCAGCAGTGAAGGGAATCAGCCCCAGCATTTT; cdr3_aa: CASSEGNQPQHF
j_call: TRBJ2-1; v_call: TRBV7-2; clone_size: many; d_call: TRBD1; cdr3_nt: TGTGCCAGCAGCTTAGACAGGGGCTCATACAATGAGCAGTTCTTC; cdr3_aa: CASSLDRGSYNEQFF
j_call: TRBJ2-1; v_call: TRBV7-8; clone_size: few; d_call: .; cdr3_nt: TGTGCCAGCAGCTTAGTAGGTAGTTTGGCGTACAATGAGCAGTTCTTC; cdr3_aa: CASSLVGSLAYNEQFF
j_call: TRBJ1-6; v_call: TRBV7-2; clone_size: many; d_call: .; cdr3_nt: TGTGCCAGCAGCTTAGGCACGGGGGCTTCCAGGAGGGGCTCACCCCTCCACTTT; cdr3_aa: CASSLGTGASRRGSPLHF
j_call: TRBJ2-1; v_call: TRBV10-3; clone_size: many; d_call: TRBD1; cdr3_nt: TGTGCCATCAGTACTAAAGGACAGGGCGCCGGGGGTGAGCAGTTCTTC; cdr3_aa: CAISTKGQGAGGEQFF
j_call: TRBJ1-1; v_call: TRBV20-1; clone_size: .; d_call: .; cdr3_nt: TGCAGTGCTAGAGATATGGGGGGAATGAACACTGAAGCTTTCTTT; cdr3_aa: CSARDMGGMNTEAFF